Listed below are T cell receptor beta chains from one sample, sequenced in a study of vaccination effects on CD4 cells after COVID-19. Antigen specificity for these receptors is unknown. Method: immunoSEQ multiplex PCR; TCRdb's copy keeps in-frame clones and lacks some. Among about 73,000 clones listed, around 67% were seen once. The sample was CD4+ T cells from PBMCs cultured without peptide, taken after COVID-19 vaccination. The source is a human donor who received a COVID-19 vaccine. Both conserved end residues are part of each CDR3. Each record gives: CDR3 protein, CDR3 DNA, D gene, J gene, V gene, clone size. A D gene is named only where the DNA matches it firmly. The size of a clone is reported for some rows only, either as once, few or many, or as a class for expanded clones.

CASSLFVTGTGGLNTEAFF TGTGCCAGCAGCTTATTCGTAACCGGGACAGGGGGGTTGAACACTGAAGCTTTCTTT TRBD1 TRBJ1-1 TRBV7-8 .
CATSHYGHTDTQYF TGTGCCACCAGTCATTACGGACACACAGATACGCAGTATTTT . TRBJ2-3 TRBV24-1 .
CASSLAAGWGETQYF TGTGCCAGCAGCTTGGCGGCCGGATGGGGAGAGACCCAGTACTTC . TRBJ2-5 TRBV5-4 once
CATSRAFVGTQYF TGTGCCACCAGCAGAGCCTTTGTCGGTACGCAGTATTTT . TRBJ2-3 TRBV15 .
CASSEQYSGANVLTF TGTGCCAGCAGTGAGCAGTACTCTGGGGCCAACGTCCTGACTTTC . TRBJ2-6 TRBV2 once
CASSRGLAEETQYF TGTGCCAGCAGCCGCGGACTAGCGGAAGAGACCCAGTACTTC TRBD2 TRBJ2-5 TRBV9 .
CASRRRGVSETQYF TGTGCCAGCAGAAGAAGGGGAGTGTCAGAGACCCAGTACTTC . TRBJ2-5 TRBV6-5 .
CASSIQRPNYGYTF TGTGCCAGTAGTATCCAGCGTCCTAACTATGGCTACACCTTC . TRBJ1-2 TRBV19 .
CASSYSTNQETQYF TGTGCCAGCAGCTATTCCACTAACCAAGAGACCCAGTACTTC . TRBJ2-5 TRBV7-9 once
CASKGLAKSDTGELFF TGTGCCAGTAAGGGATTGGCCAAGTCGGACACCGGGGAGCTGTTTTTT . TRBJ2-2 TRBV27 .
CASSLFRAETQYF TGTGCCAGCAGTTTATTCAGGGCGGAGACCCAGTACTTC . TRBJ2-5 TRBV27 .
CASSQERTDTQYF TGCGCCAGCAGCCAAGAGAGGACAGATACGCAGTATTTT . TRBJ2-3 TRBV4-3 .